The 22 T cell receptor beta chains presented below share a single source sample, sequenced in a study of CD8 T cells in ankylosing spondylitis. TCRdb fed the 5' RACE reads into MiXCR, producing one record per CDR3 protein. This sample has about 330,000 distinct CDR3 sequences, with approximately 8.2% found just once. Their antigen targets remain unknown. Study observations and caveats: Roughly eight highly homologous variants made up a TCR beta motif that seemed to typify ankylosing spondylitis blood.

Material for sequencing was blood, either unsorted or a sorted T cell fraction (not recorded which). The receptors were gathered from a male donor with ankylosing spondylitis.

This clonotype turned up a few times. The rearrangement links TRBV12-3 or TRBV12-4 to TRBJ1-5; D is possibly TRBD1 (5 bases). The CDR3 has 13 amino acids. Trimming shortened V by 6 bases and J by 7 bases, and 13 bases separated the two germline ends. CDR3 in DNA: TGTGCCAGCAGGCAGGGAGGAGGGCAGCCCCAGCATTTT. Residues: CASRQGGGQPQHF.

This clonotype was detected a few times. This chain joins TRBV4-2 and TRBJ2-7; D is undetermined. Trimming took off 3 bases at V and 6 bases at J, with 12 bases between the two ends. CDR3 length: 13 residues. Germline loops: CDR1 LGHNA, CDR2 YNFKEQ. As DNA, the CDR3 is TGTGCCAGCAGCCAGACGGGTACGGCCGAGCAGTACTTC. Translating it yields CASSQTGTAEQYF.

This clonotype was observed a few times. The chain has TRBV12-3 or TRBV12-4 and TRBJ2-2, with D uncertain. Trimming shortened V by 7 bases and J by 4 bases, and 16 bases separated the two germline ends. The CDR3 spans 15 residues. The CDR3 reads CASTRSRGSTGELFF. In nucleotides, the CDR3 is TGTGCCAGCACCCGCTCTCGAGGCTCCACCGGGGAGCTGTTTTTT.

This clonotype was observed many times. The J gene is TRBJ2-7, the V gene TRBV12-3 or TRBV12-4; D is perhaps TRBD1 or TRBD2 (5 bases each). V lost 6 bases, J lost 7 bases, and 19 bases lay in between. This CDR3 has 14 amino acids. CDR3 amino acids: CASSTTFSGREQYF. CDR3 nucleotides: TGTGCCAGCAGCACCACCTTCTCGGGACGGGAGCAGTACTTC.

The chain combines TRBV7-2 with TRBJ2-1, with 7 bases matching TRBD2. The CDR3 spans 15 residues. Germline assignment: CDR1 SGHTA and CDR2 FQGNSA. With 2 bases clipped from V and 7 bases from J, the junction kept 8 bases outside the gene matches. DNA of the CDR3: TGTGCCAGCAGCTTATCTAGCGGAGGCATGAATGAGCAGTTCTTC. This translates into CASSLSSGGMNEQFF.

This clonotype was seen at least ten times. The rearrangement uses TRBV18 and TRBJ2-5; D not certain. Germline V gives CDR1 KGHSH, CDR2 LQKENI. With 6 bases removed from V and 5 bases from J, the gap between germline ends came to 10 bases. CDR3 size: 12 residues. The CDR3 coding sequence is TGTGCCAGCTCCACCGTTGGGGAGACCCAGTACTTC. Translation gives CASSTVGETQYF.

The table lists this clonotype with a few counts. The V gene is TRBV9, the J gene TRBJ2-2; 10 nucleotides match TRBD2. CDR3 length equals 18 residues. CDR1 is SGDLS, CDR2 YYNGEE, per germline. Trimming cost V 4 bases and J 6 bases; bases outside gene matches: 15. As DNA, the CDR3 is TGTGCCAGCAGCCCGCACGAGGCTTGGCTAGCGGGAGCCGGGGAGCTGTTTTTT. It yields the protein CASSPHEAWLAGAGELFF.

CDR3 DNA sequence: TGTGCCAGCAACGAAGGGGGCGGTGGCTACACCTTC. Its protein is CASNEGGGGYTF. V is TRBV28 and J is TRBJ1-2, with 7 positions matching TRBD1. The CDR3 loop spans 12 amino acids. Germline CDR1 MDHEN, CDR2 SYDVKM. The ends lost 7 bases at V and 7 bases at J; junction bases unmatched: 6.

There are many counts of this clonotype. The J gene is TRBJ1-1, the V gene TRBV5-1, with D unresolved. Germline V gene data show CDR1 as SGHRS and CDR2 as YFSETQ. V lost 5 bases, J lost 2 bases, and 10 bases lay in between. The CDR3 totals 13 residues. DNA for the CDR3: TGCGCCAGCAGGCCCGCAGGTAACACTGAAGCTTTCTTT. This codes for CASRPAGNTEAFF.

The rearrangement joins TRBV28 to TRBJ2-1, with a possible D match to TRBD2 (5 bases). The V and J ends lost 5 bases and 12 bases respectively, with 20 bases between them. Germline CDR1 and CDR2: MDHEN and SYDVKM. This CDR3 contains 14 residues. Written as DNA, the CDR3 is TGTGCCAGCAGTATCCCTCTGCGGGCCACCGGGCAGTTCTTC. Translation gives CASSIPLRATGQFF. Based on the CDR3 plus reference TRBV28 and TRBJ2-1, the full variable domain is DVKVTQSSRYLVKRTGEKVFLECVQDMDHENMFWYRQDPGLGLRLIYFSYDVKMKEKGDIPEGYSVSREKKERFSLILESASTNQTSMYLCASSIPLRATGQFFGPGTRLTVL.

The chain has TRBV24-1 and TRBJ2-1, with D possibly TRBD2 on 6 matching bases. V lost 9 bases, J lost 4 bases, and 18 bases lay in between. CDR3 length: 15 amino acids. Germline CDR1 is KGHDR and CDR2 is SFDVKD. CDR3 loop: CATPMRGSVYNEQFF. DNA for the CDR3: TGTGCCACCCCAATGCGGGGTAGCGTATACAATGAGCAGTTCTTC.

Only a few counts were recorded for this clonotype. The chain uses TRBV7-9 and TRBJ2-3; TRBD2 matches 9 bases. The CDR3 has 17 residues. Germline values: CDR1 SEHNR, CDR2 FQNEAQ (reference sequence). Trimming cost V 5 bases and J 5 bases; bases outside gene matches: 14. CDR3 sequence: CASSPPAGGPVRDTQYF. The CDR3 bases are TGTGCCAGCAGCCCGCCGGCGGGAGGGCCCGTGCGAGATACGCAGTATTTT.

The DNA for the CDR3 is TGTGCCAGCAGCTTCCGGCGGGGAACCGGGGAGCTGTTTTTT. The encoded protein is CASSFRRGTGELFF. The chain combines TRBV7-3 with TRBJ2-2; TRBD2 is a possible D gene (6 bases). This CDR3 comprises 14 residues. Germline-derived CDR1 and CDR2 are SGHTA and FQGTGA. V gave up 3 bases and J gave up 5 bases, with 10 bases separating them.

The rearrangement uses TRBV5-1 and TRBJ2-7; either TRBD1 or TRBD2 may supply D (5 bases each). Per germline, CDR1 SGHRS and CDR2 YFSETQ. CDR3 length equals 14 residues. V was cut by 0 bases and J by 3 bases, with 10 bases left in between. CDR3 region: CASSLGGDGYEQYF. The DNA of the CDR3 is TGCGCCAGCAGCTTGGGAGGGGACGGCTACGAGCAGTACTTC.

The CDR3 is CASWRTGDADTQYF. The CDR3 DNA follows: TGCGCCAGCTGGAGGACAGGGGATGCAGATACGCAGTATTTT. This chain joins TRBV5-1 and TRBJ2-3; 9 bases match TRBD1. Germline values: CDR1 SGHRS, CDR2 YFSETQ. V trimming: 7 bases; J trimming: 4 bases; junction bases outside the gene matches: 7. CDR3 size: 14 residues. The full variable domain, completed using reference TRBV5-1 and TRBJ2-3, is KAGVTQTPRYLIKTRGQQVTLSCSPISGHRSVSWYQQTPGQGLQFLFEYFSETQRNKGNFPGRFSGRQFSNSRSEMNVSTLELGDSALYLCASWRTGDADTQYFGPGTRLTVL.

The table lists this clonotype with a few counts. J is TRBJ1-5 and V is TRBV7-9; maybe TRBD1 (6 bases). This CDR3 spans 15 amino acids. Trimming cost V 5 bases and J 2 bases, with 13 bases left between them. Germline CDR1 is SEHNR and CDR2 is FQNEAQ (reference sequence). The CDR3 bases are TGTGCCAGCAGCCCAGGGGCCTTGGGCAATCAGCCCCAGCATTTT. Amino acids: CASSPGALGNQPQHF.

This clonotype was detected a few times. The chain combines TRBV3-1 with TRBJ2-1, with a possible D match to TRBD1 (5 bases). Trimming removed 5 bases at V and 9 bases at J, with 14 bases between. Per germline, CDR1 LGHDT and CDR2 YNNKEL (reference sequence). This CDR3 is built from 13 residues. CDR3 bases: TGTGCCAGCAGCATAGGGGCACAATCTGAGCAGTTCTTC. Amino acids: CASSIGAQSEQFF.

This clonotype was counted a few times. The rearrangement links TRBV20-1 to TRBJ2-1; the D gene is possibly TRBD2 (6 bases). Germline CDR1 DFQATT, CDR2 SNEGSKA (reference sequence). This CDR3 is 14 amino acids long. The V end was cut by 5 bases, the J end by 1 base, with 12 bases between. In DNA, the CDR3 is TGCAGTGCTGGCGCGGGGCCGTCCTACAATGAGCAGTTCTTC. Translation: CSAGAGPSYNEQFF.

This clonotype was seen many times. This chain joins TRBV20-1 and TRBJ1-6, with D possibly matching TRBD1 (5 bases). The CDR3 runs to 13 residues. Trimming pared 3 bases from V and 6 bases from J, leaving 9 bases between. CDR1 and CDR2 from the germline V gene are DFQATT and SNEGSKA (reference sequence). This CDR3 is CSARSGVNSPLHF. The CDR3 DNA reads as TGCAGTGCTAGGTCGGGGGTTAATTCACCCCTCCACTTT.

This clonotype was observed many times. The V and J genes are TRBV7-8 and TRBJ1-5; D is perhaps TRBD1 (5 bases). CDR3 length: 15 residues. V gave up 7 bases and J gave up 4 bases, with 17 bases separating them. Per germline, CDR1 SGHVS and CDR2 FQNEAQ. CDR3 region: CASTIGGGGNQPQHF. CDR3 coding DNA: TGTGCCAGCACTATCGGGGGGGGTGGAAATCAGCCCCAGCATTTT.

This clonotype was counted at least ten times. The gene calls are TRBV27 and TRBJ2-1; 15 bases match TRBD2. The CDR3 consists of 18 residues. The V gene's germline CDR1 is MNHEY and CDR2 SMNVEV (reference sequence). Trimming took 2 bases from V and 0 from J; bases not matched to a gene: 2. As DNA, the CDR3 is TGTGCCAGCAGTTTAGGACTAGCGGGAGGGGCCTCCTACAATGAGCAGTTCTTC. Its protein is CASSLGLAGGASYNEQFF.

In this sample, this clonotype turned up a few times. V is TRBV10-3 and J is TRBJ2-7; possibly TRBD1 for D (6 bases). V was shortened by 8 bases and J by 5 bases, with 13 bases between the two germline ends. The germline gives CDR1 ENHRY, CDR2 SYGVKD. The CDR3 contains 12 residues. The CDR3 DNA sequence: TGTGCCATCGGTAACAGGGTCCACGAGCAGTACTTC. Translated, it gives CAIGNRVHEQYF.